This TCR beta chain is drawn from a study of T cell changes during pregnancy in multiple sclerosis. The method was immunoSEQ multiplex PCR; TCRdb's version includes in-frame clones alone and lacks a portion of them. The table records roughly 65,000 clones, more than 75% of them present only once. Germline CDR1 is SGHRS and CDR2 is YFSETQ. Trimming cost V 4 bases and J 2 bases; bases outside gene matches: 12. This CDR3 has 18 amino acids. The starting material was peripheral blood, obtained in the third trimester of pregnancy. The chain links TRBV5-1 to TRBJ2-2, with TRBD1 matching over 9 bases. The TCR comes from a female donor in good health, enrolled as a control in a pregnancy study. The CDR3 bases are TGCGCCAGCAGCCCCTACTCGGACAGGGGAATAAACACCGGGGAGCTGTTTTTT. Its protein product is CASSPYSDRGINTGELFF.